This TCR beta chain was retrieved from a study of T cell responses to AZD1222 COVID-19 vaccine. This table comes from immunoSEQ multiplex PCR, and its TCRdb copy is limited to in-frame clones, with some not included. This sample has tens of thousands of clones, with more than 90% found just once. Germline assignment: CDR1 ENHRY and CDR2 SYGVKD. With 5 bases removed from V and 7 bases from J, the gap between germline ends came to 15 bases. This CDR3 region has 13 residues. Study results and limitations: Baseline seropositivity characterized only 5 or 6 AZD1222 recipients. Among vaccine-associated CD4 TCRs, coverage spanned spike, with dominance at 160-218 and 743-854. Clonal diversity was possibly underestimated, and the donors were mostly white British, with more females. Researchers took repertoire samples only after the peak T cell response had come.

Points on this clone: Its antigen is unidentified.

The V gene is TRBV10-3, the J gene TRBJ2-7; D might be TRBD1 or TRBD2, each matching 5 bases. The material was peripheral blood, obtained 28 days after the second AZD1222 dose. The receptor was isolated from an adult who received the AZD1222 COVID-19 vaccine. CDR3 in amino acids: CAISLDRGEEQYF. The CDR3 nucleotides are TGTGCCATCAGTCTCGATAGGGGAGAGGAGCAGTACTTC.